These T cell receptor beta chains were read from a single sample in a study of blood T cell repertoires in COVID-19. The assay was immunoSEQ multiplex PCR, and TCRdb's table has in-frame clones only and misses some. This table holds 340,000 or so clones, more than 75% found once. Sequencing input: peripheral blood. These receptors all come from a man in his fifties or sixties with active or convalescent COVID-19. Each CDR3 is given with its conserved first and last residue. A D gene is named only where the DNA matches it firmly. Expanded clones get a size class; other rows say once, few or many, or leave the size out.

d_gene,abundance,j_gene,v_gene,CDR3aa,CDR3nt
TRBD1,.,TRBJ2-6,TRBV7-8,CASQGALTGANVLTF,TGTGCCAGCCAGGGGGCTTTAACGGGGGCCAACGTCCTGACTTTC
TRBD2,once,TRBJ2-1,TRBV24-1,CATSEGPGLAGFGEQFF,TGTGCCACCAGTGAGGGTCCGGGACTAGCGGGATTCGGTGAGCAGTTCTTC
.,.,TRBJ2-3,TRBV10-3,CATQVHITDTQYF,TGTGCCACCCAGGTTCACATCACAGATACGCAGTATTTT
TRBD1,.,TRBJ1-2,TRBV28,CASSPTGENGYTF,TGTGCCAGCAGCCCGACAGGGGAAAATGGCTACACCTTC
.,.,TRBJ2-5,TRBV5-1,CASSIPGQETQYF,TGCGCCAGCAGCATTCCGGGCCAAGAGACCCAGTACTTC
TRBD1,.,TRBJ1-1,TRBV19,CASSMERGGVGNTEAFF,TGTGCCAGTAGTATGGAACGAGGGGGCGTAGGCAACACTGAAGCTTTCTTT
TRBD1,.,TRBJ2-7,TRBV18,CASSQMGQGAGEQYF,TGTGCCAGCTCACAGATGGGACAGGGGGCGGGTGAGCAGTACTTC
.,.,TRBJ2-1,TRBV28,CASSLIAGPYNEQFF,TGTGCCAGCAGTTTGATTGCAGGGCCCTACAATGAGCAGTTCTTC
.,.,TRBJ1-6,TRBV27,CASSSSAGDSPLHF,TGTGCCAGCAGTTCGTCCGCAGGGGATTCACCCCTCCACTTT
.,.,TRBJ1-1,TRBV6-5,CASRARVGGRTEAFF,TGTGCCAGCAGAGCGCGGGTGGGGGGGCGGACTGAAGCTTTCTTT
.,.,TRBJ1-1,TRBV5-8,CASSPWTEARFF,TGTGCCAGCAGCCCCTGGACTGAGGCGCGGTTCTTT
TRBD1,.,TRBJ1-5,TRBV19,CASSEGAPNQPQHF,TGTGCCAGTAGTGAGGGGGCACCTAATCAGCCCCAGCATTTT
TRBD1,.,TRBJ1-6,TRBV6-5,CASSLQGAGVSPLHF,TGTGCCAGCAGCCTACAGGGGGCGGGGGTTTCACCCCTCCACTTT
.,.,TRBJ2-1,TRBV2,CARARPPSDEQFF,TGTGCCAGGGCCCGTCCTCCCAGCGATGAGCAGTTCTTC
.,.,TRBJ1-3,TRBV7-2,CASSLGHTSVSGNTIYF,TGTGCCAGCAGCTTAGGCCATACATCCGTCTCTGGAAACACCATATATTTT
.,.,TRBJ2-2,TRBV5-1,CASRMSGFTGELFF,TGCGCCAGCAGAATGTCAGGGTTTACCGGGGAGCTGTTTTTT
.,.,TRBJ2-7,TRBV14,CASSRWGLGVNEQYF,TGTGCCAGCAGCCGTTGGGGATTGGGAGTAAACGAGCAGTACTTC
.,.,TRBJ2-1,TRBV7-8,CASKKQPGLGAYNEQFF,TGTGCCAGCAAAAAACAGCCGGGACTGGGTGCCTACAATGAGCAGTTCTTC
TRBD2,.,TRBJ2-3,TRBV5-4,CASSHGGTSGSTDTQYF,TGTGCCAGCAGCCACGGGGGGACTAGCGGTAGCACAGATACGCAGTATTTT
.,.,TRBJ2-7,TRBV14,CASSQGPGVGYF,TGTGCCAGCAGCCAAGGGCCCGGGGTCGGGTACTTC
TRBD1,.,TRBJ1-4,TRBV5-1,CASSFRDRNEKLFF,TGCGCCAGCAGCTTCCGGGACAGAAATGAAAAACTGTTTTTT
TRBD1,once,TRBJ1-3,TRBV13,CASSSDRPAGNTIYF,TGTGCCAGCAGCTCGGACAGGCCGGCTGGAAACACCATATATTTT
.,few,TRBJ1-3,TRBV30,CAWSPLGNTIYF,TGTGCCTGGAGCCCCCTCGGAAACACCATATATTTT
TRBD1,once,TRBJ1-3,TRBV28,CASSTGGAGNTIYF,TGTGCCAGCAGTACAGGGGGCGCCGGGAACACCATATATTTT
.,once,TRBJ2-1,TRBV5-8,CASALYKEQFF,TGTGCCAGCGCCTTATACAAAGAGCAGTTCTTC
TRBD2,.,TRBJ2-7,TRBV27,CASSLSGRVPYEQYF,TGTGCCAGCAGTTTGAGCGGGAGGGTCCCCTACGAGCAGTACTTC
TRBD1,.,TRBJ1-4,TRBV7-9,CASSFYDRGKTNEKLFF,TGTGCCAGCAGCTTCTATGACAGGGGGAAAACTAATGAAAAACTGTTTTTT
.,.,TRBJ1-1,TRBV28,CASSHGGEGGNTEAFF,TGTGCCAGCAGTCACGGGGGGGAGGGTGGAAACACTGAAGCTTTCTTT
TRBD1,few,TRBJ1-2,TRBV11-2,CASRSVRGGQGAPYGYTF,TGTGCCAGCAGATCCGTTCGTGGGGGACAGGGTGCCCCTTATGGCTACACCTTC
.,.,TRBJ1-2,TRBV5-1,CASSTTPAGGYGYTF,TGCGCCAGCAGCACCACTCCAGCGGGGGGTTATGGCTACACCTTC
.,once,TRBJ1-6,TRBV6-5,CASATASSYNSPLHF,TGTGCCAGCGCCACTGCGAGCTCCTATAATTCACCCCTCCACTTT
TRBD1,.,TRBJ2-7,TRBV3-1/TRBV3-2,CASSLGQAAGYEQYF,TGTGCCAGCAGCCTCGGACAGGCCGCTGGGTACGAGCAGTACTTC
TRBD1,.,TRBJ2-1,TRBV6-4,CASSDMRGLKFF,TGTGCCAGCAGTGACATGAGGGGGCTGAAGTTCTTC
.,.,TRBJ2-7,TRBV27,CASSEATGLYEQYF,TGTGCCAGCAGTGAAGCGACAGGACTCTACGAGCAGTACTTC
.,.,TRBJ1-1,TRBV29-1,CSVETNMNTEAFF,TGCAGCGTTGAAACGAACATGAACACTGAAGCTTTCTTT
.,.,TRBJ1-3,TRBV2,CATLIQGSAGNTIYF,TGTGCCACCTTGATACAGGGTTCAGCGGGAAACACCATATATTTT
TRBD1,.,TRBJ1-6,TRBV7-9,CASSGGDSSAYNSPLHF,TGTGCCAGCAGCGGCGGGGACAGCTCGGCCTATAATTCACCCCTCCACTTT
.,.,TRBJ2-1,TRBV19,CASSIDSSGPYNEQFF,TGTGCCAGTAGTATAGATAGTAGCGGACCCTACAATGAGCAGTTCTTC
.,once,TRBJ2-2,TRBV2,CASSEVPTGELFF,TGTGCCAGCAGTGAAGTCCCAACCGGGGAGCTGTTTTTT
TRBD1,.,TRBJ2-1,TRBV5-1,CASSLGQGYNEQFF,TGCGCCAGCAGCTTGGGACAGGGCTACAATGAGCAGTTCTTC
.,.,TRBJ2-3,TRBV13,CASRKEDTQYF,TGTGCCAGCAGGAAGGAGGATACGCAGTATTTT
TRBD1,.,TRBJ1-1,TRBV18,CASSPGWDSLNTEAFF,TGTGCCAGCTCACCTGGCTGGGACAGCTTGAACACTGAAGCTTTCTTT
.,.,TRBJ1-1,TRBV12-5,CASGPALEAFF,TGTGCTAGTGGACCGGCACTAGAAGCTTTCTTT
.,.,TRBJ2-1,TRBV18,CASSPGGALLEQFF,TGTGCCAGCTCACCTGGGGGGGCTCTACTTGAGCAGTTCTTC
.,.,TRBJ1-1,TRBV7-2,CASSSVLNTEAFF,TGTGCCAGCAGCTCCGTTCTCAACACTGAAGCTTTCTTT
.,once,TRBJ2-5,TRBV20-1,CSASGPPYQETQYF,TGCAGTGCTAGTGGGCCACCGTACCAAGAGACCCAGTACTTC
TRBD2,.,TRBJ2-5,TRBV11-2,CASSLASSGGFGETQYF,TGTGCCAGCAGCTTAGCCTCTAGCGGGGGGTTCGGAGAGACCCAGTACTTC
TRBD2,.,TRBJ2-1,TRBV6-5,CASSSWGGGQFF,TGTGCCAGCAGTTCATGGGGGGGTGGGCAGTTCTTC
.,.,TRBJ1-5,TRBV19,CATGRGSSNQPQHF,TGTGCCACAGGGAGGGGTTCAAGCAATCAGCCCCAGCATTTT
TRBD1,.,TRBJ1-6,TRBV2,CASNRQQGAASPLHF,TGTGCCAGCAATAGACAACAGGGGGCCGCTTCACCCCTCCACTTT
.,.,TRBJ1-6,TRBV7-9,CASSLAPDSDYNSPLHF,TGTGCCAGCAGCTTAGCTCCGGACAGCGACTATAATTCACCCCTCCACTTT
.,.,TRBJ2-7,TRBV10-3,CAISDGAGSLSYEQYF,TGTGCCATCAGTGATGGGGCAGGCAGCCTCTCCTACGAGCAGTACTTC
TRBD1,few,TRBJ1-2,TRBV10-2,CASSDGTVYGYTF,TGCGCCAGCAGTGACGGGACAGTCTATGGCTACACCTTC
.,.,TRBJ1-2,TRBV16,CASSVDGESGYTF,TGTGCCAGCAGCGTAGACGGGGAGAGTGGCTACACCTTC
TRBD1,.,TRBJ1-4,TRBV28,CASSLSPGGGSEKLFF,TGTGCCAGCAGTTTATCCCCAGGAGGGGGCAGTGAAAAACTGTTTTTT
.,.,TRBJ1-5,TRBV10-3,CAISEEATNQPQHF,TGTGCCATCAGTGAGGAGGCCACAAATCAGCCCCAGCATTTT
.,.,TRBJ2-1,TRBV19,CASSISLGTSGAEQFF,TGTGCCAGTAGTATATCCCTTGGGACATCGGGCGCTGAGCAGTTCTTC
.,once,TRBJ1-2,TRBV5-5,CASSSDSHYGYTF,TGTGCCAGCAGCTCTGACTCGCACTATGGCTACACCTTC
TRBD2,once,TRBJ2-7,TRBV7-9,CASSSTSGRSYEQYF,TGTGCCAGCAGCTCGACTAGCGGGCGCTCCTACGAGCAGTACTTC